These 6 T cell receptor beta chains were sequenced from one sample in a study of T cells after yellow fever vaccination. TCRdb re-derived calls from the 5' RACE reads in MiXCR, one entry per CDR3 protein. The data show 340,000 or so distinct CDR3 sequences, around 13% seen once. Sequencing used CD4+ T cells sorted from PBMCs, obtained 15 days after the yellow fever booster vaccination. Receptor source: a man aged 18 to 29 who received the YFV17D yellow fever vaccine.

The table lists this clonotype with a few counts. The chain recombines TRBV6-1 with TRBJ1-1; 7 bases align to TRBD1. V lost 6 bases to trimming and J lost 10 bases; unmatched junction nucleotides: 5. Germline values: CDR1 MNHNS, CDR2 SASEGT. The CDR3 loop spans 11 amino acids. CDR3 bases: TGTGCCAGCAGGCAGGGGGTTGGAGCTTTCTTT. This codes for CASRQGVGAFF.

The rearrangement uses TRBV5-1 and TRBJ1-2, with D tentatively TRBD1 (6 bases). Germline V CDR1 and CDR2: SGHRS, YFSETQ. The CDR3 sequence is 14 residues long. V was shortened by 3 bases and J by 8 bases, with 17 bases between the two germline ends. This CDR3 reads CASSYPFRGEGYTF. The CDR3 DNA reads TGCGCCAGCAGCTATCCCTTCAGGGGTGAGGGCTACACCTTC.

The chain has TRBV6-5 and TRBJ1-2; tentative D call: TRBD1 (6 bases). Per germline, CDR1 MNHEY and CDR2 SVGAGI. This CDR3 contains 15 residues. Trimming removed 6 bases at V and 8 bases at J, with 22 bases between. The CDR3 spells CASRGTPPKSYGYTF. The CDR3 region has the DNA TGTGCCAGCAGGGGGACACCACCGAAGTCCTACGGCTACACCTTC.

This clonotype appeared a few times. The CDR3 nucleotides are TGCGCCAGCACTGCCAAGGCCTTCGACTCTGGAAACACCATATATTTT. Translating it yields CASTAKAFDSGNTIYF. The chain is built from TRBV5-1 and TRBJ1-3; D unresolved. V gave up 6 bases and J gave up 0 bases, with 16 bases separating them. CDR1 is SGHRS, CDR2 YFSETQ, per germline. CDR3 length: 16 residues.

This clonotype was observed at least ten times. The rearrangement uses TRBV6-2 or TRBV6-3 and TRBJ2-7, with unresolved D. The CDR3 totals 12 residues. CDR1 and CDR2 from the germline V gene are MNHEY and SVGEGT. V lost 4 bases and J 5 bases, leaving 9 bases between the germline ends. In DNA form, the CDR3 reads TGTGCCAGCAGTTCTCGGACGGACGAGCAGTACTTC. Amino acids: CASSSRTDEQYF.

This clonotype occurred a few times. This chain uses TRBV12-3 or TRBV12-4 with TRBJ1-2; 7 positions match TRBD1. This CDR3 has 12 residues. The J segment lost 4 bases and the V segment lost 5 bases, leaving 1 base of the junction unmatched. The CDR3 reads CASSTGVYGYTF. The CDR3 nucleotides are TGTGCCAGCAGTACAGGGGTCTATGGCTACACCTTC.